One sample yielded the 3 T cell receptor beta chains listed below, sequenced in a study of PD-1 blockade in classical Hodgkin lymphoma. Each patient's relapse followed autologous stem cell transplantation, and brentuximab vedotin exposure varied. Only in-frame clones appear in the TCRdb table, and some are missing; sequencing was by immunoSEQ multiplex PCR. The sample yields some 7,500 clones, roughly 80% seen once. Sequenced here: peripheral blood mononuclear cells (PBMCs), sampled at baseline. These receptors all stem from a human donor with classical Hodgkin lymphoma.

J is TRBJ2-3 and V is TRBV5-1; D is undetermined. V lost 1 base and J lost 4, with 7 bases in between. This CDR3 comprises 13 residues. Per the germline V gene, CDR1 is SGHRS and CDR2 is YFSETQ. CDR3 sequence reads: CASSLWSADTQYF. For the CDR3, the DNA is TGCGCCAGCAGCTTGTGGTCCGCAGATACGCAGTATTTT.

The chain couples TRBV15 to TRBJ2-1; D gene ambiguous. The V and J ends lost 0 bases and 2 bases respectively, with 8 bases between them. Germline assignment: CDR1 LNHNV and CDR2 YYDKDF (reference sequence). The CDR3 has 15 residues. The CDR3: CATSRDYWTYNEQFF. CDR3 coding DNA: TGTGCCACCAGCAGAGATTATTGGACCTACAATGAGCAGTTCTTC.

CDR3 in amino acids: CASSPSGGPNEQFF. In DNA form, the CDR3 reads TGTGCCAGTAGTCCCTCCGGGGGGCCCAATGAGCAGTTCTTC. The chain carries TRBV19 and TRBJ2-1, with a possible D match to TRBD2 (7 bases). The CDR3 is 14 residues long. Trimming removed 5 bases from V and 6 bases from J, with 14 bases in between. CDR1 LNHDA and CDR2 SQIVND come from the germline V gene (reference sequence).